A selection of T cell receptor beta chains follows, all from one sample in a study of CD4 and CD8 cells across lung adenocarcinoma regions. TCRdb independently ran MiXCR on the PCR reads; one entry per CDR3 protein. Of 3,500 to 5,000 distinct CDR3 sequences in the sample, 35% to 50% were seen once. Sequencing input: CD4+ T cells from the margin of a lung tumor. The receptors come from a female donor with lung adenocarcinoma. The CD4 and CD8 labels of this study may be unreliable. CDR3s include the opening cysteine and the closing phenylalanine or tryptophan. A D gene is named only where the DNA matches it firmly. A clone size is listed for some rows: how often the clone was seen (once, few, many), or a class if it is expanded.

15	NA	TRBD2	TRBV6-1	TRBJ2-5	TGTGCCAGCGGGGAGGGGATGGGTGCCAAAGACATCCAGTACTTC	CASGEGMGAKDIQYF
14	NA	NA	TRBV6-2/TRBV6-3	TRBJ2-3	TGTGCCAGCAGTCTCGGCGGGGACACAGATACGCAGTATTTT	CASSLGGDTDTQYF
13	NA	NA	TRBV27	TRBJ2-7	TGTGCCAGCAAAGCGTGGGGAGACTACGAGCAGTACTTC	CASKAWGDYEQYF
12	medium-sized	NA	TRBV27	TRBJ2-1	TGTGCCAGCAGCAAACTTCACAATGAGCAGTTCTTC	CASSKLHNEQFF
13	NA	TRBD1	TRBV7-2	TRBJ2-1	TGTGCCACAAGCGGCAGGGGGACCAATGAGCAGTTCTTC	CATSGRGTNEQFF
16	medium-sized	NA	TRBV11-2	TRBJ2-3	TGTGCCAGCAGCTTACCAAGGGATCCTGGCTTGGATACGCAGTATTTT	CASSLPRDPGLDTQYF
13	NA	TRBD2	TRBV6-1	TRBJ2-5	TGTGCCAGCAGGTCGGGAGGATCGGAGACCCAGTACTTC	CASRSGGSETQYF
15	NA	TRBD1	TRBV27	TRBJ2-5	TGTGCCAGCACTGATTTCCGGACAGGGGAAGAGACCCAGTACTTC	CASTDFRTGEETQYF
19	large	TRBD2	TRBV6-1	TRBJ2-3	TGTGCCAGCCTGAGGACTAGCGGGAGAACGGGCACGGGATCAGATACGCAGTATTTT	CASLRTSGRTGTGSDTQYF
13	NA	NA	TRBV11-3	TRBJ1-1	TGTGCCAGCAGCCCAGACAGAAGGACTGAAGCTTTCTTT	CASSPDRRTEAFF
16	medium-sized	TRBD2	TRBV4-1	TRBJ2-1	TGCGCCAGCAGCCGGGAACTAGCGGGGGCCTACAATGAGCAGTTCTTC	CASSRELAGAYNEQFF
15	medium-sized	NA	TRBV27	TRBJ1-1	TGTGCCAGCAGCTTAAATTATGGGACTCACACTGAAGCTTTCTTT	CASSLNYGTHTEAFF
18	medium-sized	TRBD2	TRBV27	TRBJ2-1	TGTGCCAGCAGTCCTCGGACTAGCGGGACTCGACTCTACAATGAGCAGTTCTTC	CASSPRTSGTRLYNEQFF
17	medium-sized	TRBD1	TRBV12-3/TRBV12-4	TRBJ2-2	TGTGCCAGCAGCCCGAGCCCAGGACAGGATTGGAAACGGGAGCTGTTTTTT	CASSPSPGQDWKRELFF
14	medium-sized	NA	TRBV6-1	TRBJ1-4	TGTGCCAGCTGGGGCCTCCTTGGAGATGAAAAACTGTTTTTT	CASWGLLGDEKLFF
16	NA	NA	TRBV6-1	TRBJ2-1	TGTGCCAGCAAGCGAGGATCAGGGGTCTCCTACAATGAGCAGTTCTTC	CASKRGSGVSYNEQFF
11	NA	NA	TRBV6-1	TRBJ2-2	TGTGCCAGTATTAGGTCCGGGAAGCTGTATTTT	CASIRSGKLYF
13	medium-sized	NA	TRBV6-5	TRBJ2-7	TGTGCCAGCAGTTACTCGATGTCCTACGAGCAGTACTTC	CASSYSMSYEQYF
15	NA	TRBD2	TRBV27	TRBJ2-5	TGTGGCGGGGGGGCTGGGGGCCGCGACCCAGAGACCCAGTACTTC	CGGGAGGRDPETQYF
11	once	NA	TRBV7-9	TRBJ2-3	TGTGCCAGCCGTCAGACAGATACGCAGTATTTT	CASRQTDTQYF
14	NA	NA	TRBV6-1	TRBJ2-3	TGTGCCAGCAGCCCCCTAGCCCCCGGAGATACGCAGTATTTT	CASSPLAPGDTQYF
16	NA	TRBD2	TRBV27	TRBJ2-1	TGTGCCAGCAGTTTAAGGGCTAGCGGGAGAGCCGACGAGCAGTTCTTC	CASSLRASGRADEQFF
15	large	TRBD2	TRBV7-2	TRBJ2-1	TGTGCCAGCAGCTATATAGCGGGAGTGGGTTCGGAGCAGTTCTTC	CASSYIAGVGSEQFF
14	large	TRBD2	TRBV6-5	TRBJ2-1	TGTGCCAGCAGTCGGGACTATTCCCACAATGAGCAGTTCTTC	CASSRDYSHNEQFF
11	NA	NA	TRBV11-2	TRBJ2-3	TGTGCCAGCACAGGCACAGATATTCAGTATTTT	CASTGTDIQYF
14	few	TRBD2	TRBV11-3	TRBJ2-1	TGTGCCAGCAGCTATAGCGGGCTTAACAATGAGCAGTTCTTC	CASSYSGLNNEQFF
17	NA	NA	TRBV11-3	TRBJ2-5	TGTGCCAGCAGTACCTGGGGGGCGGGAGCAGACCAAGAGACCCAGTACTTC	CASSTWGAGADQETQYF
17	few	TRBD2	TRBV7-2	TRBJ2-5	TGTGCCAGCAGCTTGACTAGCGGGAGTGTCGGGACGGAGACCCAGTACTTC	CASSLTSGSVGTETQYF
15	NA	NA	TRBV27	TRBJ2-5	TGTGCCGGGGGGGCCAGTGGCCGCGACCAAGATACGCAGTACTTC	CAGGASGRDQDTQYF
15	NA	TRBD1	TRBV10-2	TRBJ2-1	TGCGCCAGCAGTGAGGGGACAGGCGGACGCAATGAGCAGTTCTTC	CASSEGTGGRNEQFF
15	NA	TRBD1	TRBV9	TRBJ2-3	TGTGCCAGCAGCGTCGGGACAGCGAGGGCAGATACGCAGTATTTT	CASSVGTARADTQYF
19	NA	NA	TRBV6-1	TRBJ2-3	TGTGCCAGCCTGAGGACTGCGGGGAGAGGGGGCACGGACCAAGATACGCAGTATTTC	CASLRTAGRGGTDQDTQYF
16	NA	NA	TRBV6-1	TRBJ2-1	TGTGCCAGCAGTGAATGGGGACAAGGCTCCTACAATGAGCAGTTCTTC	CASSEWGQGSYNEQFF
16	NA	TRBD2	TRBV11-2	TRBJ2-4	TGTGCGAGCAGCGTCGCGGGGGGGTCTGCCAAAGATATTCAGTACTTC	CASSVAGGSAKDIQYF
17	few	TRBD2	TRBV7-2	TRBJ2-5	TGTGCCAGCAGCGACGTAGCGGGAGGGCTTCAAGGAGAGACCCAGTACTTC	CASSDVAGGLQGETQYF
13	large	NA	TRBV7-2	TRBJ2-1	TGTGCCAGCAGCTTAGAAGTCTGGGATGAGCAGTTCTTC	CASSLEVWDEQFF
14	NA	NA	TRBV20-1	TRBJ2-1	TGCAGTGCTAGAGATGGTCTTAGCGGACTTGGGCAGTTCTTC	CSARDGLSGLGQFF
14	NA	NA	TRBV6-1	TRBJ2-3	TGTGCGGGGGGAGTGGGGCGAGGGGGAGAGACGCAGTACTTT	CAGGVGRGGETQYF
16	NA	TRBD2	TRBV7-2	TRBJ2-3	TGTGCCAGCAGTGATGGACTAGCGGGGGGTACAGATACGCAGTATTTT	CASSDGLAGGTDTQYF
14	medium-sized	NA	TRBV6-1	TRBJ2-7	TGTGCCAGCAGTGAATTGGGGCGGTCAAACGAGCAGTACTTC	CASSELGRSNEQYF
13	few	NA	TRBV4-1	TRBJ1-1	TGCGCCAGCAGCCGTAAACTTCTCGCTGAAGCTTTCTTT	CASSRKLLAEAFF
16	large	TRBD2	TRBV27	TRBJ2-3	TGTGCCAGCAGTAGACCAAGCGGGAGTCTCACAGATACGCAGTATTTT	CASSRPSGSLTDTQYF
15	NA	TRBD2	TRBV27	TRBJ2-1	TGTGCCAGCAGTTTATGGTGGGAGGGCCACAATGAGCAGTTCTTC	CASSLWWEGHNEQFF
14	large	NA	TRBV6-1	TRBJ2-7	TGTGCCAGCAGTGAATCCGGTGGATCCTACGAGCAGTACTTC	CASSESGGSYEQYF
14	NA	NA	TRBV20-1	TRBJ2-3	TGCAGTGCTAAACGGGGGCCAAGCACAGATACGCAGTATTTT	CSAKRGPSTDTQYF
13	medium-sized	NA	TRBV10-3	TRBJ2-7	TGTGCCATCAGTGAACACGGCACCTACGAGCAGTACTTC	CAISEHGTYEQYF
14	NA	TRBD2	TRBV25-1	TRBJ2-3	TGTGCCAGCAGTCACAGCGGGGGCACAGATACGCAGTATTTT	CASSHSGGTDTQYF
15	large	NA	TRBV6-1	TRBJ2-5	TGTGCCAGCAGTGAAGCCCTGGCCACCAAAGAGACCCAGTACTTC	CASSEALATKETQYF
17	NA	TRBD2	TRBV6-5	TRBJ2-3	TGTGCCAGCAGTTTTCGGACTAGCGGGCAGTCGGCAGATACGCAGTATTTT	CASSFRTSGQSADTQYF
14	NA	TRBD1	TRBV6-1	TRBJ1-4	TGTGCCAGCGCCAGGGGGACAACTAATGAAAAACTGTTTTTT	CASARGTTNEKLFF
16	medium-sized	NA	TRBV4-1	TRBJ2-7	TGCGCCAGCAGCCAAGATAGGACCCTCACCTTATACGAGCAGTACTTC	CASSQDRTLTLYEQYF
13	large	NA	TRBV25-1	TRBJ1-2	TGTGCCAGCAGCTCCGGGACAAACTATGGCTACACCTTC	CASSSGTNYGYTF
17	medium-sized	NA	TRBV6-1	TRBJ1-1	TGTGCCAGCAGTGAAGCGCTGGGTAGTGGGATTGACACTGAAGCTTTCTTT	CASSEALGSGIDTEAFF
16	NA	TRBD2	TRBV27	TRBJ2-5	TGTGCCAGCAGTTTAGACGCGGGAGTAGATGTGGAGACCCAGTACTTC	CASSLDAGVDVETQYF
15	few	NA	TRBV6-1	TRBJ1-2	TGTGCCAGCAGTGAGGTACTGAATCAGGCCTATGGCTACACCTTC	CASSEVLNQAYGYTF
12	few	NA	TRBV4-1	TRBJ2-3	TGCGCCAGCAGCCAAGATAAGGATACGCAGTATTTT	CASSQDKDTQYF
16	NA	TRBD2	TRBV6-1	TRBJ2-4	TGTGCCAGCACCAGACTAGCGGGAGAAGCTGGAGACACCCAGTACTTC	CASTRLAGEAGDTQYF
13	few	TRBD1	TRBV7-6	TRBJ1-4	TGTGCCAGCAGGACAGGGGTCAGTGAAAAACTGTTTTTT	CASRTGVSEKLFF
14	medium-sized	NA	TRBV7-2	TRBJ2-5	TGTGCCAGCAGCTCCCCTAAAGGCCAAGAGACCCAGTACTTC	CASSSPKGQETQYF